A selection of T cell receptor beta chains follows, all from one sample in a study of T cells in Graves' hyperthyroidism and ophthalmopathy. TCRdb called the multiplex PCR reads again in MiXCR, with one record for every CDR3 protein. The sample shows 300,000 to 450,000 distinct CDR3 sequences, approximately 14% of them seen only once. Sequencing was performed on blood. These receptors all come from a woman aged 18-29 years with Graves' hyperthyroidism that later progressed to Graves' ophthalmopathy. Both conserved end residues are part of each CDR3. The order of the fields is D gene, V gene, CDR3 length, J gene, clone size, CDR3 DNA, CDR3 protein. A D gene is named only where the DNA matches it firmly. Some rows have no size entry. The others give once, few or many, or a class for an expanded clone.

>TRBD1|TRBV28|12|TRBJ2-3|many
TGTGCCAGCAGTTCGGTGACAGGGACGCAGTATTTT
CASSSVTGTQYF
>-|TRBV20-1|14|TRBJ2-7|many
TGCAGTGCTAGTCAGGAGGGCAGCTCCTACGAGCAGTACTTC
CSASQEGSSYEQYF
>-|TRBV20-1|15|TRBJ2-7|many
TGCAGTGCTAGAGATCCCGGACTCCTGCTGAGGGAGCAGTACTTC
CSARDPGLLLREQYF
>-|TRBV5-1|15|TRBJ2-7|few
TGCGCCAGCAGCTTGGCCGGGGGTTTCCCCTACGAGCAGTACTTC
CASSLAGGFPYEQYF
>-|TRBV11-2|14|TRBJ2-5|many
TGTGCCAGCAGCTTAGTTCAGGGGCTGGAGACCCAGTACTTC
CASSLVQGLETQYF
>TRBD2|TRBV29-1|15|TRBJ2-7|many
TGCAGCGTTGAAGATCTTGGGAGCGGGATTGGCGAGCAGTACTTC
CSVEDLGSGIGEQYF
>-|TRBV12-5|13|TRBJ1-2|-
TGTGCTAGTGGTTTTGGGAGCTCGGGTGGCTACACCTTC
CASGFGSSGGYTF
>-|TRBV5-1|11|TRBJ2-7|few
TGCGCCAGCATGGACTCCTACGAGCAGTACTTC
CASMDSYEQYF
>-|TRBV5-1|15|TRBJ1-1|many
TGCGCCAGCAGCTTGATAGCAGGGCAAGGACCTGAAGCTTTCTTT
CASSLIAGQGPEAFF
>-|TRBV4-1|19|TRBJ1-2|-
TGCGCCAGCAGCCAAGGTCCGCCGCCGGCAGGCCCTCTTAACTATGGCTACACCTTC
CASSQGPPPAGPLNYGYTF